This T cell receptor beta chain derives from a study of T cells after yellow fever vaccination. About the study: Where fractions had low cell numbers, libraries were prepared from them with the SMART-Seq v4 Ultra Low Input RNA kit. Study results and limitations: Post-booster repertoires contained most primary-vaccination clones again (roughly 96% CD4, less than 90% CD8).

This clonotype was observed many times. Its specificity is unknown. 5'RACE template switching produced TCR cDNA carrying a universal primer site and UMIs. Each CDR3 protein gets one entry after TCRdb re-called the 5' RACE reads with MiXCR. This sample has over 130,000 distinct CDR3 sequences, with roughly 8% found just once. The CDR3 covers 19 residues. In germline, CDR1 is SGHAT, CDR2 FQNNGV. V dropped 3 bases and J dropped 3; count of bases not matched to a gene: 12. This receptor was identified in a man younger than 40 who received the YFV17D yellow fever vaccine. The sequences come from CD4+ T cells sorted from PBMCs, collected 5 days after the yellow fever booster vaccination. The chain joins TRBV11-2 to TRBJ2-4, with 12 bases that match TRBD2. CDR3 sequence (DNA): TGTGCCAGCAGCTTCTCACTCCCGACTAGCGGGAGCGTCAAAAACATTCAGTACTTC. Its protein product is CASSFSLPTSGSVKNIQYF.